These T cell receptor beta chains were read from a single sample in a study of blood T cells in healthy people across ages. TCRdb independently ran MiXCR on the 5' RACE reads; one entry per CDR3 protein. In the table there are under 1,000,000 distinct CDR3 sequences, roughly 40% of which are singletons. The specimen sequenced was blood. The receptors stem from a man between 18 and 35 years old in good health. CDR3s include the opening cysteine and the closing phenylalanine or tryptophan. D genes are given only for firm matches. For some rows the clone size is stated as once, few or many, or as a class when expanded; others skip it.

>TRBJ2-5|TRBD2|many|TRBV12-3/TRBV12-4
TGTGCCAGCAGTTCTGGGACTAAAGAGACCCAGTACTTC
CASSSGTKETQYF
>TRBJ1-1|TRBD1|many|TRBV10-3
TGTGCCATCAGTGACTACGGACAGGCGACTGAAGCTTTCTTT
CAISDYGQATEAFF
>TRBJ2-7|TRBD2|.|TRBV4-1
TGCGCCAGCAGCCAAGCGGGGGGATTCTACAATGAGCAGTACTTC
CASSQAGGFYNEQYF
>TRBJ1-1|.|.|TRBV7-2
TGTGCCAGCAGCTCCCCTCTTGAACCCGGCACTGAAGCTTTCTTT
CASSSPLEPGTEAFF
>TRBJ1-6|TRBD1|few|TRBV15
TGTGCCACCAGCCAGGACAGGGGTAATTCACCCCTCCACTTT
CATSQDRGNSPLHF
>TRBJ2-1|.|.|TRBV5-1
TGCGCCAACAGCTTAGATAGACCACCGAATGAGCAGTTCTTC
CANSLDRPPNEQFF
>TRBJ1-1|.|.|TRBV25-1
TGTGCCAGCAACGGTGGGTGGAACACTGAAGCTTTCTTT
CASNGGWNTEAFF
>TRBJ2-7|.|.|TRBV3-1
TGTGCCAGCAGCCAACGGCAGACCTACTACGAGCAGTACTTC
CASSQRQTYYEQYF
>TRBJ2-5|.|many|TRBV9
TGTGCCAGCTCTCCTAGGGGGGACCAAGAGACCCAGTACTTC
CASSPRGDQETQYF
>TRBJ2-7|TRBD1|.|TRBV20-1
TGCAGTGCTAGAGATGGGACAGGTCCGTCCTACGAGCAGTACTTC
CSARDGTGPSYEQYF
>TRBJ2-7|TRBD1|few|TRBV20-1
TGCAGTGCTAGAGGGGACAGGACCCACGAGCAGTACTTC
CSARGDRTHEQYF
>TRBJ1-1|TRBD1|.|TRBV7-9
TGTGCCAGCAGCTTAGCCGACAGGGTCCGAGCAGAAGCTTTCTTT
CASSLADRVRAEAFF
>TRBJ1-4|.|.|TRBV12-3/TRBV12-4
TGTGCCACCACCCGGGATAGGGATGAAAAACTGTTTTTT
CATTRDRDEKLFF
>TRBJ2-1|TRBD1|many|TRBV12-3/TRBV12-4
TGTGCCAGCAGTTACTCGACAGGGATGCATGAGCAGTTCTTC
CASSYSTGMHEQFF
>TRBJ2-7|TRBD1|.|TRBV13
TGTGCCAGCAGCGTAGCCCCGGGACAGGGTACCTACGAGCAGTACTTC
CASSVAPGQGTYEQYF
>TRBJ2-1|.|.|TRBV11-2
TGTGCCAGCAGCTTAGATAGTCAGGGACACAATGAGCAGTTCTTC
CASSLDSQGHNEQFF
>TRBJ2-1|.|.|TRBV7-2
TGTGCCAGCAGCTTCGGCTCTTACAGGTACAATGAGCAGTTCTTC
CASSFGSYRYNEQFF
>TRBJ1-1|.|few|TRBV20-1
TGCAGTGCTAGTGGCGGAGCCACTGAAGCTTTCTTT
CSASGGATEAFF
>TRBJ2-3|.|.|TRBV20-1
TGCAGTGCTAGAGGGGAGGGGGTGGGAGATACGCAGTATTTT
CSARGEGVGDTQYF
>TRBJ1-5|.|.|TRBV30
TGTGCCTGGAACATTAACAATCAGCCCCAGCATTTT
CAWNINNQPQHF
>TRBJ2-1|.|.|TRBV4-3
TGCGCCAGCAGCCAAGAGGGTGCAGGGGTAAAAGGGCAAGAGACCCAGTTCTTC
CASSQEGAGVKGQETQFF
>TRBJ1-5|.|few|TRBV20-1
TGCAGTGCTACGGGACACAATCAGCCCCAGCATTTT
CSATGHNQPQHF
>TRBJ2-6|.|many|TRBV9
TGTGCCAGCAGCGTAGCCCTGATTGGCTCTGGGGCCAACGTCCTGACTTTC
CASSVALIGSGANVLTF
>TRBJ2-5|.|.|TRBV7-6
TGTGCCAGCGGCTTAATTCAGTCCCGCCAAGAGACCCAGTACTTC
CASGLIQSRQETQYF
>TRBJ1-1|TRBD1|.|TRBV10-3
TGTGCCATCAGTGTCAGGCAGGGGGACACTGAAGCTTTCTTT
CAISVRQGDTEAFF
>TRBJ1-1|.|.|TRBV20-1
TGCAGTGCTCAATACGGGGGGGACACTGAAGCTTTCTTT
CSAQYGGDTEAFF
>TRBJ2-5|TRBD1|.|TRBV5-1
TGCGCCAGCAGCTCACGAACAGGGGCGGAGGAGACCCAGTACTTC
CASSSRTGAEETQYF
>TRBJ2-3|.|few|TRBV21-1
TGTGCCAGCAGCTCGACCGGGACTAGCGGGGGGGAGAACACAGATACGCAGTATTTT
CASSSTGTSGGENTDTQYF
>TRBJ1-2|.|.|TRBV6-5
TGTGCCAGCAGTTACACGGGGAACTATGGCTACACCTTC
CASSYTGNYGYTF
>TRBJ1-3|TRBD1|.|TRBV5-1
TGCGCCAGCGCCCGGGACAGCCCATTCTCTGGAAACACCATATATTTT
CASARDSPFSGNTIYF
>TRBJ2-3|.|.|TRBV11-2
TGTGCCAGCAGCCAGACGCGGGGAAGCACAGATACGCAGTATTTT
CASSQTRGSTDTQYF
>TRBJ2-1|.|few|TRBV5-1
TGCGCCAGCAGCTGGGCGAAGACCGTAAACTCCTACAATGAGCAGTTCTTC
CASSWAKTVNSYNEQFF